A single sample is the source of the 9 T cell receptor beta chains below, sequenced in a study of blood T cell repertoires in COVID-19. Clones were read by immunoSEQ multiplex PCR, and TCRdb kept only the in-frame ones, dropping some. In the table there are around 250,000 clones, 65% to 85% of which are singletons. Sample: peripheral blood. The receptors stem from a man in his forties or fifties with active or convalescent COVID-19.

This chain joins TRBV10-3 and TRBJ1-1; 9 bases match TRBD1. Trimming removed 10 bases from V and 4 bases from J; junction bases left unmatched: 4. From germline, CDR1 is ENHRY and CDR2 SYGVKD. CDR3 length: 12 amino acids. CDR3 protein: CATRQGGTEAFF. Here the CDR3 DNA reads TGTGCCACAAGACAGGGGGGCACTGAAGCTTTCTTT.

The chain employs TRBV29-1 and TRBJ2-3; 13 bases agree with TRBD2. The CDR3 runs 16 residues. Germline-derived CDR1 and CDR2 are SQVTM and ANQGSEA. The trim removed 6 bases at V and 4 bases at J, leaving 10 bases unmatched. The CDR3 sequence: CSVEPLAGGLADTQYF. DNA of the CDR3: TGCAGCGTAGAGCCACTAGCGGGAGGGCTCGCAGATACGCAGTATTTT.

Here the CDR3 DNA reads TGTGCCAGCAGCACTTCCTACGAGCAGTACTTC. Residues: CASSTSYEQYF. The chain uses TRBV5-5 and TRBJ2-7; D gene ambiguous. CDR1 SGHKS and CDR2 YYEKEE come from the germline V gene (reference sequence). CDR3 length: 11 residues. V gave up 4 bases and J gave up 1 base, with 3 bases separating them.

The chain has TRBV28 and TRBJ1-5; 8 nucleotides line up with TRBD1. CDR1 and CDR2 from the germline V gene are MDHEN and SYDVKM. This CDR3 is 13 amino acids long. J lost 4 bases, V lost 6 bases, and 2 bases had no gene match. CDR3 nucleotide sequence: TGTGCCAGCAGGACAGGGGCAAATCAGCCCCAGCATTTT. This codes for CASRTGANQPQHF.

The chain has TRBV24-1 and TRBJ2-3, with TRBD1 matching 9 bases. CDR1 is KGHDR, CDR2 SFDVKD, per germline. J gave up 3 bases and V 7 bases, and 4 bases lay outside the gene matches. This CDR3 comprises 14 residues. CDR3 residues: CATRGQGTTDTQYF. CDR3 nucleotides: TGTGCCACCAGGGGACAGGGAACGACAGATACGCAGTATTTT.

About this clone itself: Relative to the germline gene, one junction end is altered; a read error may explain this. This rearrangement joins TRBV7-7 to TRBJ2-1, with 9 bases identical to TRBD1. CDR1 and CDR2 from the germline V gene are SSHAT and FNYEAQ (reference sequence). The CDR3 is made up of 14 amino acids. The CDR3 loop is CASSPGTGNNEQFF. For the CDR3, the DNA is TGTGCTAGCAGCCCCGGGACAGGGAACAATGAGCAGTTCTTC.

The chain employs TRBV10-3 and TRBJ2-1; perhaps TRBD1 as D (5 bases). Germline V gene lookup returns CDR1 ENHRY and CDR2 SYGVKD. CDR3 length equals 13 residues. V was cut by 11 bases and J by 5 bases, with 16 bases left in between. In DNA form, the CDR3 reads TGTGCCGACAGCGTTGGGGAAGACAATGAGCAGTTCTTC. Protein sequence: CADSVGEDNEQFF.

V and J are TRBV9 and TRBJ1-4, with 9 bases matching TRBD1. CDR1 is SGDLS and CDR2 is YYNGEE in the germline V gene. This CDR3 spans 15 amino acids. The trim removed 4 bases at V and 7 bases at J, leaving 8 bases unmatched. This CDR3 reads CASSSDRGSGEKLFF. DNA for the CDR3: TGTGCCAGCAGCTCAGACAGGGGGTCGGGTGAAAAACTGTTTTTT.

This chain connects TRBV12-3 or TRBV12-4 to TRBJ1-2; D is ambiguous. Trimming removed 4 bases at V and 6 bases at J, with 6 bases between. This CDR3 is built from 11 residues. CDR3 in amino acids: CASSSLNGYTF. CDR3 DNA: TGTGCCAGCAGTTCCCTTAATGGCTACACCTTC.